This entry lists 22 T cell receptor beta chains sequenced from one sample in a study of blood T cell repertoires in COVID-19. Some clones are missing from TCRdb's copy, which holds only in-frame ones; the method was immunoSEQ multiplex PCR. The sample contains about 230,000 clones, around nine tenths of which appear only once. Specimen: PBMCs or T cells enriched from blood (not recorded which). The receptors originated from a woman in her 30s with acute COVID-19.

This clone was recorded once. This chain connects TRBV18 to TRBJ1-1, with D possibly matching TRBD1 (6 bases). This CDR3 spans 13 amino acids. Between the trimmed V and J ends, which lost 4 bases and 1 base, there was a span of 7 bases. In germline, CDR1 is KGHSH, CDR2 LQKENI. In DNA form, the CDR3 reads TGTGCCAGCTCACTGGGACAGAACACTGAAGCTTTCTTT. Amino acids: CASSLGQNTEAFF. Full variable domain (rest looked up from reference TRBV18 and TRBJ1-1): NAGVMQNPRHLVRRRGQEARLRCSPMKGHSHVYWYRQLPEEGLKFMVYLQKENIIDESGMPKERFSAEFPKEGPSILRIQQVVRGDSAAYFCASSLGQNTEAFFGQGTRLTVV.

This sequence joins TRBV7-6 and TRBJ2-1; 14 bases match TRBD2. V dropped 6 bases and J dropped 6; count of bases not matched to a gene: 4. CDR1 is SGHVS and CDR2 is FNYEAQ in the germline V gene. The length of the CDR3 is 15 residues. CDR3 DNA: TGTGCCAGCAGTCCCGGGACTAGCGGGGGCAATGAGCAGTTCTTC. It translates to CASSPGTSGGNEQFF.

The chain links TRBV7-2 to TRBJ2-3, with TRBD2 matching over 13 bases. Germline V gives CDR1 SGHTA, CDR2 FQGNSA. This CDR3 contains 22 residues. V dropped 0 bases and J dropped 3; count of bases not matched to a gene: 18. As DNA, the CDR3 is TGTGCCAGCAGCTTAGCCCTTTCGGGTCGACTAGCGGGGGGCCGAAGGACAGATACGCAGTATTTT. It yields the protein CASSLALSGRLAGGRRTDTQYF.

The rearrangement uses TRBV2 and TRBJ2-5; D call uncertain. Deletions cut 5 bases from V and 5 bases from J, with 12 bases between. CDR3 length: 13 amino acids. Germline lookup yields CDR1 SNHLY and CDR2 FYNNEI. The CDR3 protein is CASSFRVLETQYF. CDR3 coding DNA: TGTGCCAGCAGTTTCCGGGTATTGGAGACCCAGTACTTC. Complete variable domain (other parts from reference TRBV2 and TRBJ2-5): EPEVTQTPSHQVTQMGQEVILRCVPISNHLYFYWYRQILGQKVEFLVSFYNNEISEKSEIFDDQFSVERPDGSNFTLKIRSTKLEDSAMYFCASSFRVLETQYFGPGTRLLVL.

V and J are TRBV3-1 (or the pseudogene TRBV3-2) and TRBJ1-5, with D hard to call. Trimming took off 0 bases at V and 0 bases at J, with 6 bases between the two ends. Germline lookup yields CDR1 LGHDT and CDR2 YNNKEL (reference sequence). The length of the CDR3 is 15 residues. The CDR3 nucleotides read TGTGCCAGCAGCCAAGATCTGGCTAGCAATCAGCCCCAGCATTTT. It yields the protein CASSQDLASNQPQHF.

The rearrangement links TRBV3-1 (or the pseudogene TRBV3-2) to TRBJ1-6, with D perhaps matching TRBD1 (5 bases). This CDR3 spans 16 amino acids. CDR1 LGHDT and CDR2 YNNKEL come from the germline V gene (reference sequence). The V end lost 4 bases, the J end lost 12 bases, and 22 bases lay between the germline ends. The CDR3 DNA sequence: TGTGCCAGCAGCCTTGCTGCTGGCAGGGTGAGAGGACCCCTCCACTTT. It codes for CASSLAAGRVRGPLHF.

The rearrangement links TRBV18 to TRBJ1-2; a possible D gene is TRBD1 (6 bases). V was shortened by 6 bases and J by 3 bases, with 17 bases between the two germline ends. Germline V gene sequence: CDR1 KGHSH, CDR2 LQKENI. The CDR3 length is 15 residues. CDR3 nucleotides: TGTGCCAGCTCTGGTTATGTGACAGGTGACTATGGCTACACCTTC. Translated: CASSGYVTGDYGYTF.

V is TRBV5-1 and J is TRBJ1-1, with D possibly matching TRBD1 (5 bases). With 3 bases removed from V and 5 bases from J, the gap between germline ends came to 11 bases. In germline, CDR1 is SGHRS, CDR2 YFSETQ. The CDR3 consists of 13 residues. CDR3 nucleotide sequence: TGCGCCAGCAGCTCGGGACGGGGGACTGAAGCTTTCTTT. Translation gives CASSSGRGTEAFF.

The rearrangement uses TRBV27 and TRBJ2-7; 7 positions agree with TRBD2. V was clipped by 4 bases and J by 0 bases; unmatched bases: 3. Germline V CDR1 and CDR2: MNHEY, SMNVEV (reference sequence). The CDR3 is 14 residues long. CDR3 residues: CASSWSGGSYEQYF. CDR3 DNA sequence: TGTGCCAGCAGTTGGTCGGGGGGCTCCTACGAGCAGTACTTC.

There are a few counts of this clone. V is TRBV5-1 and J is TRBJ1-4; 7 positions match TRBD1. The CDR3 length is 15 residues. Germline CDR1 and CDR2: SGHRS and YFSETQ. With 0 bases clipped from V and 10 bases from J, the junction kept 9 bases outside the gene matches. The CDR3 nucleotides are TGCGCCAGCAGCTTGGTGGGACAGACGGTTGCAAAACTGTTTTTT. It translates to CASSLVGQTVAKLFF. The variable domain in full, completed from reference TRBV5-1 and TRBJ1-4, reads KAGVTQTPRYLIKTRGQQVTLSCSPISGHRSVSWYQQTPGQGLQFLFEYFSETQRNKGNFPGRFSGRQFSNSRSEMNVSTLELGDSALYLCASSLVGQTVAKLFFGSGTQLSVL.

V usage is TRBV6-5 and J usage is TRBJ1-2; 7 nucleotides match TRBD1. The V and J ends lost 6 bases and 8 bases, in that order; junction bases with no gene match: 12. The CDR3 totals 14 residues. CDR1 and CDR2 from the germline V gene are MNHEY and SVGAGI. CDR3 sequence reads: CASRTGQRGLGYTF. CDR3 coding DNA: TGTGCCAGCAGGACCGGACAGAGGGGGCTCGGCTACACCTTC.

V gene TRBV21-1 combines with J gene TRBJ1-2; TRBD1, the D gene given by the table, was not confirmed from the DNA. TRBV21-1 corresponds to a pseudogene. This CDR3 is 18 amino acids long. CDR3 in amino acids: CASSKDFRYTGQRYGYTF. DNA for the CDR3: TGTGCCAGCAGCAAAGATTTCCGGTATACGGGACAGCGGTATGGCTACACCTTC.

The genes are TRBV3-1 (or the pseudogene TRBV3-2) and TRBJ1-1; weak D call: TRBD1 (5 bases). The germline gives CDR1 LGHDT, CDR2 YNNKEL (reference sequence). Deletions cut 3 bases from V and 3 bases from J, with 11 bases between. This CDR3 has 14 amino acids. The CDR3 nucleotides read TGTGCCAGCAGCCAGGACCGACAGTACACTGAAGCTTTCTTT. Translating it yields CASSQDRQYTEAFF.

This clone came up once. The CDR3, as DNA: TGTGCCAGCAGCTTAAATCGGGAGGGCTACACCTTC. Translation: CASSLNREGYTF. V usage is TRBV7-9 and J usage is TRBJ1-2; the D is unclear. The CDR3 has 12 residues. Looked up from germline, CDR1 is SEHNR and CDR2 is FQNEAQ (reference sequence). Trimming stripped 2 bases from V and 8 bases from J, with 9 bases between.

The V gene is TRBV5-1, the J gene TRBJ2-2; TRBD2 aligns across 14 bases. V was pared by 4 bases and J by 3 bases, with 14 bases of the junction left unmatched. Germline CDR1 and CDR2: SGHRS and YFSETQ. This CDR3 region has 20 residues. The CDR3 DNA follows: TGCGCCAGCAGCCGCCCTCGGACTAGCGGGGGGACACGATACACCGGGGAGCTGTTTTTT. It codes for CASSRPRTSGGTRYTGELFF.

This sequence joins TRBV9 and TRBJ1-1; no clear D. Germline values: CDR1 SGDLS, CDR2 YYNGEE. V lost 0 bases and J 0 bases, leaving 6 bases between the germline ends. The CDR3 has 14 residues. This CDR3 is CASSVGHMNTEAFF. CDR3 DNA sequence: TGTGCCAGCAGCGTAGGACACATGAACACTGAAGCTTTCTTT.

This rearrangement joins TRBV4-1 to TRBJ2-1; D might be TRBD1 (6 bases). V was trimmed by 3 bases and J by 0 bases, leaving 12 bases between them. There are 16 residues in the CDR3. CDR1 and CDR2 from the germline V gene are MGHRA and YSYEKL. The CDR3, as DNA: TGCGCCAGCAGCCAGAGGGACACGAGCTCCTACAATGAGCAGTTCTTC. Amino acid sequence: CASSQRDTSSYNEQFF.

Here the CDR3 reads CASSWGKRTGKKVTEAFF. CDR3 in DNA: TGTGCCAGCAGCTGGGGGAAGAGGACAGGGAAGAAGGTGACTGAAGCTTTCTTT. The rearrangement links TRBV5-6 to TRBJ1-1; 8 positions match TRBD1. This CDR3 has 18 amino acids. Trimming at V came to 3 bases and at J to 5 bases, leaving 18 bases not matched to a gene. Germline-derived CDR1 and CDR2 are SGHDT and YYEEEE.

The V gene is TRBV2, the J gene TRBJ2-7, with D possibly TRBD2 on 6 matching bases. V lost 5 bases and J lost 0, with 14 bases in between. The CDR3 runs 15 residues. Germline loops: CDR1 SNHLY, CDR2 FYNNEI. CDR3 coding DNA: TGTGCCAGCAGTCCCGAGTCCGGGGGCTCCTACGAGCAGTACTTC. It yields the protein CASSPESGGSYEQYF.

The chain is built from TRBV6-5 and TRBJ2-7; the D is unclear. Germline V gene lookup returns CDR1 MNHEY and CDR2 SVGAGI. The CDR3 has 14 amino acids. V lost 2 bases, J lost 2 bases, and 10 bases lay in between. As DNA, the CDR3 is TGTGCCAGCAGTTACGGTCAGGAAACCTACGAGCAGTACTTC. Residues: CASSYGQETYEQYF.

J is TRBJ1-2 and V is TRBV27, with D unresolved. Germline CDR1 is MNHEY and CDR2 is SMNVEV (reference sequence). V shed 2 bases and J shed 8 bases, with 12 bases lying between them. The CDR3 extends over 13 amino acids. This chain's CDR3 is CASSLREDGGYTF. CDR3 coding DNA: TGTGCCAGCAGTTTAAGGGAGGACGGGGGCTACACCTTC.

This chain uses TRBV2 with TRBJ1-2; 9 positions match TRBD1. Trimming removed 1 base from V and 8 bases from J; junction bases left unmatched: 2. This CDR3 region has 13 residues. Germline assignment: CDR1 SNHLY and CDR2 FYNNEI. CDR3 coding DNA: TGTGCCAGCAGTGAAGACAGGGGGCGAGGCTACACCTTC. Residues: CASSEDRGRGYTF.